Sequencing of this T cell receptor beta chain was carried out in a study of tumor-infiltrating lymphocytes in localized non-small cell lung cancer. Turning to the study itself: Several tumor histologies, both smoking statuses, and some post-neoadjuvant chemotherapy samples were included. Each patient gave resected tumor and non-adjacent uninvolved lung tissue. Overall study findings and caveats: Tumor T-cell fraction was not associated with recurrence-free survival. Each assay used a separate piece of the same tissue.

Method: immunoSEQ multiplex PCR; TCRdb's copy keeps in-frame clones and lacks some. Of over 15,000 clones listed, roughly three quarters are singletons. Germline values: CDR1 SEHNR, CDR2 FQNEAQ (reference sequence). V dropped 3 bases and J dropped 8; count of bases not matched to a gene: 14. This CDR3 contains 17 residues. For this clone: Its specificity is unknown.

This sequence joins TRBV7-9 and TRBJ1-4; TRBD1 matches 8 bases. What was sequenced was lung tumor tissue. This TCR derives from a human donor with non-small cell lung cancer. The CDR3: CASSLGSGGFSEEKLFF. In nucleotides, the CDR3 is TGTGCCAGCAGCTTGGGCTCAGGGGGCTTTTCAGAAGAAAAACTGTTTTTT.